This record looks at one T cell receptor beta chain sequence and its context. Antigen: not known. This sample stems from a study of T cell responses to AZD1222 COVID-19 vaccine. Overall study context: Combined were second doses at about 4 or about 12 weeks. General observations from the study: Reportedly, close to half of spike-specific TCRs are directed against unmutated variant regions. Recipients of AZD1222 seropositive at baseline numbered only five or six.

Data came from immunoSEQ multiplex PCR; TCRdb stores just in-frame clones and leaves some out. The sample has about 120,000 clones, roughly 90% seen once. The clonotype comes from an adult in good health. Material: peripheral blood, obtained on day 0 of AZD1222 vaccination.

The CDR3: CATSDPSRGSYNEQFF. The CDR3 DNA follows: TGTGCCACCAGTGATCCCTCCCGCGGATCCTACAATGAGCAGTTCTTC. The chain uses TRBV24-1 and TRBJ2-1; D unclear. V dropped 3 bases and J dropped 1 base, with 12 bases sitting between them. The CDR3 consists of 16 residues. Germline-derived CDR1 and CDR2 are KGHDR and SFDVKD.